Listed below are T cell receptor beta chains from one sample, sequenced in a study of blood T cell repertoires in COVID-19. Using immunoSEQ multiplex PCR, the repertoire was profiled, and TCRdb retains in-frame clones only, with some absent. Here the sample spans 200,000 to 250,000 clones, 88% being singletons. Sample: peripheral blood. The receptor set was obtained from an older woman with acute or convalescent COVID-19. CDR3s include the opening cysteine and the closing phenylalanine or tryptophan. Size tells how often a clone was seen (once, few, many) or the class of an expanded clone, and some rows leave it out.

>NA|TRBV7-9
CASSLDLPTDTQYF
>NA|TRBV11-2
CASSPAAGGYEQYF
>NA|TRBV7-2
CASSLQRGDTQYF
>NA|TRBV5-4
CASSFVTSGRYAGELFF
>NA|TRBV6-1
CASSENRGNEKLFF
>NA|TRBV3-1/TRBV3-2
CASSQSTSVNTGELFF
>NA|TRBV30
CAYQYSLQSEKLFF
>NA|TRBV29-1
CSVEDRRHSTGELFF
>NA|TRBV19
CASSFRASETQYF
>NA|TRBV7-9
CASSLQGRETQYF
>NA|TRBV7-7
CASSYGVAHTDTQYF
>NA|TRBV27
CASTPPDSLNQPQHF
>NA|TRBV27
CASTLAGGSYGYTF
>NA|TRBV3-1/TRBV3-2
CASSSERESNEQFF
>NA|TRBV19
CASGTGTGVFNEKLFF
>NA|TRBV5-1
CARRGGPSGGETQYF
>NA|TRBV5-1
CASSSGGLAGAQETQYF
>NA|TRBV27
CASSETYNEQFF
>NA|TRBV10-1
CASSLAGGRTGELFF
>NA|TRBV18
CASSPQAGQGEGQPQHF
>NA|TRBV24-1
CATSASLGTSGGVSTDTQYF
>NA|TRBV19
CASSIDQLGGGYTF
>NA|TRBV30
CAWGIQRETQYF
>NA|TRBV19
CASSNPLERVSRAEAFF
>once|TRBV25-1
CASSEWRTSTDTQYF
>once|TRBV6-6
CASSLQGAGNQPQHF
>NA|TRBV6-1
CASSEGGGSYEQYF
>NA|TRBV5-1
CASSFGQGFAEAFF
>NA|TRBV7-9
CASTDSGTGDSPLHF
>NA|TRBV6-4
CASSDFLYSEQFF
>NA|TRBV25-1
CASSSPGQGGTEAFF
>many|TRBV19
CASSPPGRGYGYTF
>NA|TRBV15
CATSRDGQGRDGYTF
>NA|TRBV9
CASSVAMMGGLETQYF
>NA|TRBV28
CASTPGTGVVVITEAFF
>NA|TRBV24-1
CATSDVGQNHQPQHF
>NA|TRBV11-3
CASSRGAGRGETQYF
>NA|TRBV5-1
CASSWGDRSTNEKLFF
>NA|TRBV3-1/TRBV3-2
CASSQGMTRGNSPLHF
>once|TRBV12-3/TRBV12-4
CASSLGENQPQHF
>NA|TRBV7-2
CASSLTANYGYTF
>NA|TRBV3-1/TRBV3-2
CASSQVRDYGRSTDTQYF
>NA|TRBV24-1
CATSDSGKGTDTQYF
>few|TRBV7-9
CASSFRYEQYF
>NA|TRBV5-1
CASSGGSQETQYF
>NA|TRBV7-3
CASSLMAGSDEQFF
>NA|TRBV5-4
CASSSRLYVYGYTF